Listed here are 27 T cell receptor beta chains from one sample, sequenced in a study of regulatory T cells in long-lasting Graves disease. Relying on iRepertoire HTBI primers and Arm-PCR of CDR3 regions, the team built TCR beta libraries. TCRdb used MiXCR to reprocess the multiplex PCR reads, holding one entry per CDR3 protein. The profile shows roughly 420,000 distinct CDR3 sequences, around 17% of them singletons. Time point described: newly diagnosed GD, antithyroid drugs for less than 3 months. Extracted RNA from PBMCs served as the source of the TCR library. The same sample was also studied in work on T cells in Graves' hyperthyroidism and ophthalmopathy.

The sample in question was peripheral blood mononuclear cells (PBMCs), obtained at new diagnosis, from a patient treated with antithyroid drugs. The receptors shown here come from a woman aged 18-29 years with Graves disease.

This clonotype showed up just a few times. The CDR3 protein is CASSQDKSTSGSRTGELFF. DNA for the CDR3: TGTGCCAGCAGCCAAGATAAATCGACTAGCGGGAGCCGGACCGGGGAGCTGTTTTTT. This chain connects TRBV3-1 to TRBJ2-2, with 12 bases lining up with TRBD2. With 0 bases clipped from V and 5 bases from J, the junction kept 10 bases outside the gene matches. There are 19 residues in the CDR3. Germline V gene data show CDR1 as LGHDT and CDR2 as YNNKEL (reference sequence).

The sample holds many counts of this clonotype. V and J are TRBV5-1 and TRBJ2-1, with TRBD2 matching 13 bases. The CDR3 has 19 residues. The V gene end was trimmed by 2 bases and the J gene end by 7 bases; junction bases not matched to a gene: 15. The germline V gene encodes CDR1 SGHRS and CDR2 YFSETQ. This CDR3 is CASSFRTSGRGRSVNEQFF. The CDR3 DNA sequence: TGCGCCAGCAGCTTTCGGACTAGCGGGAGAGGCAGGTCGGTAAATGAGCAGTTCTTC.

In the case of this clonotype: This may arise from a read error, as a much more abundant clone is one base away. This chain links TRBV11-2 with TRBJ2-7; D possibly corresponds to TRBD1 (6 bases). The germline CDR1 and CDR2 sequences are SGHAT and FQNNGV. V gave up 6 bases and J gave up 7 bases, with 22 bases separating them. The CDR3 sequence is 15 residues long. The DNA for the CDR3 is TGTGCCAGCAGACCCGGGACATCCTCCTACAATGAGCAGTACTTC. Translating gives CASRPGTSSYNEQYF. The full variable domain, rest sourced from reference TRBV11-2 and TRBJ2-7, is EAGVAQSPRYKIIEKRQSVAFWCNPISGHATLYWYQQILGQGPKLLIQFQNNGVVDDSQLPKDRFSAERLKGVDSTLKIQPAKLEDSAVYLCASRPGTSSYNEQYFGPGTRLTVT.

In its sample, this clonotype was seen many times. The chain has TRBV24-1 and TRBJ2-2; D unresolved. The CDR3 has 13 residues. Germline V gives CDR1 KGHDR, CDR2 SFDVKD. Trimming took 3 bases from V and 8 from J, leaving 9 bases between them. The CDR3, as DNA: TGTGCCACCAGTGATCCAAGATGGGGGGAGCTGTTTTTT. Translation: CATSDPRWGELFF.

DNA of the CDR3: TGTGCCATCAGTGACAGTTCGGACTATGGCTACACCTTC. This gives the protein CAISDSSDYGYTF. This chain links TRBV10-3 with TRBJ1-2; D gene ambiguous. V was pared by 3 bases and J by 3 bases, with 8 bases between. Per the germline V gene, CDR1 is ENHRY and CDR2 is SYGVKD. The CDR3 has 13 amino acids.

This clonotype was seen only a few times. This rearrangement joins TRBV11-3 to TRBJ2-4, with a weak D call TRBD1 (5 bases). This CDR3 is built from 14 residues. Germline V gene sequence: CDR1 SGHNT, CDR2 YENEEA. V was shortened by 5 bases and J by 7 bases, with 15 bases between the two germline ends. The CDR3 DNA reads TGTGCCAGCAGCGCGCAGGGTTTTGGGAACATTCAGTACTTC. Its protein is CASSAQGFGNIQYF.

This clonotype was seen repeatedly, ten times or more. CDR3 nucleotide sequence: TGTGCCAGCAGCATTAGCGGCTTTGACAATGAGCAGTTCTTC. As protein: CASSISGFDNEQFF. J is TRBJ2-1 and V is TRBV7-3; D might be TRBD2 (6 bases). The CDR3 contains 14 residues. Germline loops: CDR1 SGHTA, CDR2 FQGTGA. Trimming removed 5 bases at V and 5 bases at J, with 13 bases between.

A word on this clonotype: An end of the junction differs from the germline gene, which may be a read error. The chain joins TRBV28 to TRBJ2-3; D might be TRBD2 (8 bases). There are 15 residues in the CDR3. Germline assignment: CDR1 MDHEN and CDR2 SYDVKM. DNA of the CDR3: TGTGCCAGCAGCCGAGCGGGAGTGGGGACAGATACGCGGTATTTT. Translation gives CASSRAGVGTDTRYF.

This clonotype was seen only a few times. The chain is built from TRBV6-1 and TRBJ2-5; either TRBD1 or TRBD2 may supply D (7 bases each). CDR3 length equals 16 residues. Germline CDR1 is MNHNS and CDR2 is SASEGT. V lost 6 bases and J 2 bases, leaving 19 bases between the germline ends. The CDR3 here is CASSLGGGSGQETQYF. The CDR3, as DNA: TGTGCCAGCAGCCTAGGGGGCGGGAGTGGTCAAGAGACCCAGTACTTC.

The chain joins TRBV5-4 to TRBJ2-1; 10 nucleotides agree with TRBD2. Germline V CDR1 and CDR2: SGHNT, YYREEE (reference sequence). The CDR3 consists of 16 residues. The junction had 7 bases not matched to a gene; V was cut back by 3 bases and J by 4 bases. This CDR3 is CASSSTGTSAYNEQFF. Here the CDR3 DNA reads TGTGCCAGCAGCTCCACCGGGACTAGCGCGTACAATGAGCAGTTCTTC.

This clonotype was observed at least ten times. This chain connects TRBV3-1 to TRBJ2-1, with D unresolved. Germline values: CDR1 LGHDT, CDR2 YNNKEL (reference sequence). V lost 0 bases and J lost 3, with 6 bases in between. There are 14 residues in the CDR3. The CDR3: CASSQETGYNEQFF. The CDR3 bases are TGTGCCAGCAGCCAAGAGACTGGCTACAATGAGCAGTTCTTC.

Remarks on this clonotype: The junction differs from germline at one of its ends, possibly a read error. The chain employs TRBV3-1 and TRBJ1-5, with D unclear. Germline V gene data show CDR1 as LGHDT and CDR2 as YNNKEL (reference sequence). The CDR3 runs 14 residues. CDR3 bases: TGTGCCAGCAGCCCCGGGAGTAGCAATGAGCCCCAGCATTTT. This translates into CASSPGSSNEPQHF.

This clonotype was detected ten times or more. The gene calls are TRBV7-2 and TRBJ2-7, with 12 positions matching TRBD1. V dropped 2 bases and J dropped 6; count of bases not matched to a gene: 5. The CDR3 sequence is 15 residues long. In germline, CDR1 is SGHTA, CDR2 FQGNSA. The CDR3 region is CASSLFGDRGREQYF. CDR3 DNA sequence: TGTGCCAGCAGCTTATTTGGGGACAGGGGGCGCGAGCAGTACTTC.

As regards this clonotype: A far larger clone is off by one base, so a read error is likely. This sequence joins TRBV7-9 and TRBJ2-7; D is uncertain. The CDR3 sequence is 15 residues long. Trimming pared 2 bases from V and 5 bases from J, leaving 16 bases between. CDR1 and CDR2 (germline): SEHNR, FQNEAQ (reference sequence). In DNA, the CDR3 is TGTGCCAGCAGCTTACGGCTTCGTCCGACCCACGAGCAGTACTTC. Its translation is CASSLRLRPTHEQYF.

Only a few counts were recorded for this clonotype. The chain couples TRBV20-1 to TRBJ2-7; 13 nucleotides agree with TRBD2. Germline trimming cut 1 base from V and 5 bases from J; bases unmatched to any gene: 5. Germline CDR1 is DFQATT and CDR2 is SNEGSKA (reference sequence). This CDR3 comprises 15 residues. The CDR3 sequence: CSARAPGLAGNEQYF. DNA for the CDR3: TGCAGTGCTAGAGCCCCGGGACTAGCGGGAAACGAGCAGTACTTC.

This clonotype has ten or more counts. The CDR3 here is CASSEPDREYEQFF. CDR3 nucleotide sequence: TGTGCCAGCAGTGAACCCGACAGGGAGTATGAGCAGTTCTTC. The chain carries TRBV2 and TRBJ2-1; the match to TRBD1 covers 7 bases. This CDR3 is built from 14 residues. The germline CDR1 and CDR2 sequences are SNHLY and FYNNEI. V was clipped by 2 bases and J by 8 bases; unmatched bases: 6. The full variable domain, completed using reference TRBV2 and TRBJ2-1, is EPEVTQTPSHQVTQMGQEVILRCVPISNHLYFYWYRQILGQKVEFLVSFYNNEISEKSEIFDDQFSVERPDGSNFTLKIRSTKLEDSAMYFCASSEPDREYEQFFGPGTRLTVL.

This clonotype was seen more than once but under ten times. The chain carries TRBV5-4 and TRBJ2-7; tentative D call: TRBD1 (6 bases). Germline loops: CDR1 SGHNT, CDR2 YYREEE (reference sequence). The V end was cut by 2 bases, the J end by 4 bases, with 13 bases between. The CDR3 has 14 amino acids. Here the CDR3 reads CASSFWDTTYEQYF. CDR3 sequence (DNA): TGTGCCAGCAGCTTTTGGGACACTACTTACGAGCAGTACTTC. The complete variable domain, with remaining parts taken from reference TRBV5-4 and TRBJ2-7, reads ETGVTQSPTHLIKTRGQQVTLRCSSQSGHNTVSWYQQALGQGPQFIFQYYREEENGRGNFPPRFSGLQFPNYSSELNVNALELDDSALYLCASSFWDTTYEQYFGPGTRLTVT.

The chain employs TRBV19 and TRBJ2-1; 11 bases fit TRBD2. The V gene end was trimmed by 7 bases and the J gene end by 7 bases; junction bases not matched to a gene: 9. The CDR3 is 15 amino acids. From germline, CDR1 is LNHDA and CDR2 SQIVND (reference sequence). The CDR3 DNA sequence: TGTGCCAGTACACTACTAGCGGGAGTCTGGAATGAGCAGTTCTTC. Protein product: CASTLLAGVWNEQFF.

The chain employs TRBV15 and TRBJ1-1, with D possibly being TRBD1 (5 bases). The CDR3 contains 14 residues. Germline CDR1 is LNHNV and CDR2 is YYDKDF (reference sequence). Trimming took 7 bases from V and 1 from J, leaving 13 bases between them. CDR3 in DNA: TGTGCCACCACAGGGAAACGGGAGAACACTGAAGCTTTCTTT. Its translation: CATTGKRENTEAFF.

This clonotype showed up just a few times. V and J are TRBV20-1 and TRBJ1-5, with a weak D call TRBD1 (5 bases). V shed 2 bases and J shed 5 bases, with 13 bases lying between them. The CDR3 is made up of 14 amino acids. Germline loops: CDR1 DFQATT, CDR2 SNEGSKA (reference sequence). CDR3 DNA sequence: TGCAGTGCTAGAATCGCGACAGCCCATCAGCCCCAGCATTTT. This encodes CSARIATAHQPQHF.

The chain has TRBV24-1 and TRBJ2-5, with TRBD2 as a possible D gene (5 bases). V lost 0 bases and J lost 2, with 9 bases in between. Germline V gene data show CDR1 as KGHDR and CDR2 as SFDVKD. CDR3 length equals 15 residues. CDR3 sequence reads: CATSDLQRDQETQYF. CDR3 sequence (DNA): TGTGCCACCAGTGATTTGCAGAGGGATCAAGAGACCCAGTACTTC.

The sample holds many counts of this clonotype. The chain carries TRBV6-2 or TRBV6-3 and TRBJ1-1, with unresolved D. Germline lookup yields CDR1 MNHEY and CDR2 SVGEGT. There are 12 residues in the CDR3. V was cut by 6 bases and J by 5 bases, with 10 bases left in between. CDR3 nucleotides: TGTGCCAGCAGAGGTTGGGAAACTGAAGCTTTCTTT. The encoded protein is CASRGWETEAFF.

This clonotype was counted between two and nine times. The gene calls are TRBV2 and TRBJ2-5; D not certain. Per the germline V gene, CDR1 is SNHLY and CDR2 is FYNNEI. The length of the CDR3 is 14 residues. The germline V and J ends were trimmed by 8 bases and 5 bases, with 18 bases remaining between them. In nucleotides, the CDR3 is TGTGCCAGCGGAGAAGAAGGGCCAGAGGAGACCCAGTACTTC. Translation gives CASGEEGPEETQYF.

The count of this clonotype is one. The CDR3 loop reads CASSMGLAGENIQYF. The CDR3 DNA reads as TGCGCCAGCAGCATGGGACTAGCGGGGGAAAACATTCAGTACTTC. The chain carries TRBV5-1 and TRBJ2-4; the match to TRBD2 covers 14 bases. This CDR3 has 15 residues. Unmatched junction bases numbered 2, after V lost 4 bases and J lost 5 bases. Germline assignment: CDR1 SGHRS and CDR2 YFSETQ.

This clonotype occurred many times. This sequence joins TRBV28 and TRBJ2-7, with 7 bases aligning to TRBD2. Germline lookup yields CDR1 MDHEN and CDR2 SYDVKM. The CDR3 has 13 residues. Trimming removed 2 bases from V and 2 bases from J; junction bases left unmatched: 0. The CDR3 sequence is CASSLLAAYEQYF. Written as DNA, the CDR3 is TGTGCCAGCAGTTTACTAGCGGCCTACGAGCAGTACTTC.

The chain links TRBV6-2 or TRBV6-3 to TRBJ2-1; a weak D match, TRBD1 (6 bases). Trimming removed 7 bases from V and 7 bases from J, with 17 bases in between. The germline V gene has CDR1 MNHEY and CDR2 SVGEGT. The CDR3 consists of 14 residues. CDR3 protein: CASISRGGRNEQFF. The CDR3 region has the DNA TGTGCCAGCATCTCGCGAGGGGGAAGGAATGAGCAGTTCTTC.

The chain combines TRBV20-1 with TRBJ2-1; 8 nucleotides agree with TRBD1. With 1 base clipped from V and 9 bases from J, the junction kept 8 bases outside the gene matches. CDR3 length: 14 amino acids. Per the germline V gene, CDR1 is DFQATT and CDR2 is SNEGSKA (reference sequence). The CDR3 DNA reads TGCAGTGCTAGAGGCCAGGGGGCCCCGGCTGAGCAGTTCTTC. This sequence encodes CSARGQGAPAEQFF.